The sequence of this T cell receptor (beta chain) was determined in a study of CXCR3-negative and CXCR3-positive naive CD8 T cells. The length of the CDR3 is 15 residues. Per the germline V gene, CDR1 is LNHNV and CDR2 is YYDKDF (reference sequence). Libraries of TRB cDNA were made by 5' RACE and carried UMIs. With the 5' RACE reads reprocessed, TCRdb shows one record per CDR3 protein and no DNA. The sample has approximately 74,000 distinct CDR3 sequences, and its top ten clones hold about 1.4%. The chain has TRBV15 and TRBJ1-2; TCRdb gives TRBD1 as the D gene, but with no DNA this cannot be confirmed. The sample was naive CXCR3- CD8+ T cells from blood. Subset in this sample: CD45RO-CCR7+CD27+CD95- naive CD8+ T cells lacking CXCR3 (TNR3-). The sequence came from a human donor in good health. Some clones in this sample may be carry-over from other donors' samples. CDR3: CATSREEGGYYGYTF.